Detailed here is one TCR beta chain. In the original analysis: For nucleated cells, counts were estimated from reference gene primer amplification. TCRdb's table, derived via immunoSEQ multiplex PCR, lists solely in-frame clones and lacks some. The V and J calls and the clone size are those of that table, but D and trimming were determined from the DNA. The sample records around 250,000 clones, around four fifths being singletons. This entry is derived from a study of blood T cell repertoires in COVID-19. Cohorts were assigned according to the clinical history that participants reported. The receptor comes from a man aged 25 to 40 with acute COVID-19. Sequenced: PBMCs or T cells enriched from blood (not recorded which).

This chain's CDR3 is CSLRTGQAQHF. CDR3 sequence (DNA): TGCAGTCTACGAACAGGGCAGGCCCAGCATTTT. The gene calls are TRBV20-1 and TRBJ1-5, with D possibly matching TRBD1 (6 bases). Trimming took off 8 bases at V and 11 bases at J, with 16 bases between the two ends. The CDR3 runs to 11 residues. From germline, CDR1 is DFQATT and CDR2 SNEGSKA (reference sequence).